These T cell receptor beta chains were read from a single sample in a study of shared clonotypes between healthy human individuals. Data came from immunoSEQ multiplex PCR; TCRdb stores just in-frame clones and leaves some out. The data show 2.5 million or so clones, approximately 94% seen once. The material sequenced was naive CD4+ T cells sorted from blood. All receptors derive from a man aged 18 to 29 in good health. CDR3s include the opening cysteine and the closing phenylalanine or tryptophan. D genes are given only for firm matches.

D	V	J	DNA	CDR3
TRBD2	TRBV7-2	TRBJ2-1	TGTGCCAGCAGCTTAGGACCGGGACTAGGAGACAATGAGCAGTTCTTC	CASSLGPGLGDNEQFF
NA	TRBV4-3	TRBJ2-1	TGCGCCAGCAGCCAAGATCTGATGTTCGGGACTTCCTCCTACAATGAGCAGTTCTTC	CASSQDLMFGTSSYNEQFF
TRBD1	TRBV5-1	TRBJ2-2	TGCGCCAGCAGCTTGGAGGGACAGGGGAACACCGGGGAGCTGTTTTTT	CASSLEGQGNTGELFF
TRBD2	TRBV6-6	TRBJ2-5	TGTGCCAACCCCCCGCGGGGGGATCAAGAGACCCAGTACTTC	CANPPRGDQETQYF
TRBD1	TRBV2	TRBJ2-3	TGTGCCAGCAGTTTATTTGGACAGGGGAGCACAGATACGCAGTATTTT	CASSLFGQGSTDTQYF
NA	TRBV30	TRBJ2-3	TGTGCCTGGAGTGTACAAGGGGATACGCAGTATTTT	CAWSVQGDTQYF
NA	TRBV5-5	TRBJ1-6	TGTGCCAGCAGCTTAACCGCGGCGGGTATGGGATCACCCCTCCACTTT	CASSLTAAGMGSPLHF
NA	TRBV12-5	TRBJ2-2	TGTGCTAGTGGTTTACCCAACACCGGGGAGCTGTTTTTT	CASGLPNTGELFF
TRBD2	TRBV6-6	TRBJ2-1	TGTGCCAGCAGCCCAAGACTAGCGGGATCCGGTGAGCAGTTCTTC	CASSPRLAGSGEQFF
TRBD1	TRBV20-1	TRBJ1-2	TGCAGTGCTACAGGGGGGGATCGCTACACCTTC	CSATGGDRYTF
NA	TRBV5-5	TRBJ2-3	TGTGCCAGCAGCTTGGTCTCCAGCCGCACAGATACGCAGTATTTT	CASSLVSSRTDTQYF
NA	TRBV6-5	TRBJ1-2	TGTGCCAGCAGTCCGGGGTTGTTATTGGGCTACACCTTC	CASSPGLLLGYTF
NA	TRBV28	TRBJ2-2	TGTGCCAGCAGTTTAGGCCGGGTGGCCGGGGAGCTGTTTTTT	CASSLGRVAGELFF
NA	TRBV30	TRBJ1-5	TGTGCCTGGAGTGTACAACGGGGGCTTTTCAATCAGCCCCAGCATTTT	CAWSVQRGLFNQPQHF
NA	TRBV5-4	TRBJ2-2	TGTGCCAGCAGCTTGCTGTCCGGGAGCGCGAACACCGGGGAGCTGTTTTTT	CASSLLSGSANTGELFF
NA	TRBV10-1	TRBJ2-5	TGCGCCCACCTTTGCGGGGAGACCCAGTACTTC	CAHLCGETQYF
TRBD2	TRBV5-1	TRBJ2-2	TGCGCCAGCAGCTTGGGACTAGCGGGCACGAACACCGGGGAGCTGTTTTTT	CASSLGLAGTNTGELFF
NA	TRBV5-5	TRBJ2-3	TGTGCCAGCAGCCTTTATCGACAGGGCACAGATACGCAGTATTTT	CASSLYRQGTDTQYF
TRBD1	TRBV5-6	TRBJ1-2	TGTGCCAGCAGCTCGACAGGGATCGGCTATGGCTACACCTTC	CASSSTGIGYGYTF
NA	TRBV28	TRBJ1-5	TGTGCCAGCAGTTTCGGCCGGGGGTTGCTGCCCCAGCATTTT	CASSFGRGLLPQHF
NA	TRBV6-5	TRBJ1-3	TGTGCCAGTCGCCCACCGGGGACTGGAAACACCATATATTTT	CASRPPGTGNTIYF
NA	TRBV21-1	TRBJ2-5	TGTGCCAGCAGCAAACGTGGCAGGGGGGAACCCCCCCAGTACTTC	CASSKRGRGEPPQYF
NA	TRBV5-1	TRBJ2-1	TGCGCCAGCAGCTTGCACAGCCCCTACAATGAGCAGTTCTTC	CASSLHSPYNEQFF
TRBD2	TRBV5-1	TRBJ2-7	TGCGCCAGCAGCGCTGAGACTAGCGGGGGAACTCAAGAGCAGTACTTC	CASSAETSGGTQEQYF
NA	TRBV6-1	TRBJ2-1	TGTGCCAGCACCCTACCCTTGAATGAGCAGTTCTTC	CASTLPLNEQFF
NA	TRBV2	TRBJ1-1	TGTGCCAGCACCTACGGGGTGAACACTGAAGCTTTCTTT	CASTYGVNTEAFF
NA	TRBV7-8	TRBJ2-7	TGTGCCAGCAGCTCGACCGGGACCGCGGCGGGTCCCTACGAGCAGTACTTC	CASSSTGTAAGPYEQYF
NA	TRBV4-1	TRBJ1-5	TGCGCCAGCAGCCAAGATGGCAGGGAGAATCAGCCCCAGCATTTT	CASSQDGRENQPQHF
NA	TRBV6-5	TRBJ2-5	TGTGCCAGCGGAGAGGGTGTGGGAGAGACCCAGTACTTC	CASGEGVGETQYF
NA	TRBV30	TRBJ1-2	TGTGCCTGGAGTGTTTTGAATGGCTACACCTTC	CAWSVLNGYTF
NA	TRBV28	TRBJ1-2	TGTGCCAGCAGTTCTTACATGGAAGGCTATGGCTACACCTTC	CASSSYMEGYGYTF
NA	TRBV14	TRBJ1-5	TGTGCCAGCAGCCAAGAAAGAGGAACAGAAAGCAATCAGCCCCAGCATTTT	CASSQERGTESNQPQHF
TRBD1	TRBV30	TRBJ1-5	TGTGCCTGGAGTGGACAGGGGCAAAATCAGCCCCAGCATTTT	CAWSGQGQNQPQHF